The 26 T cell receptor beta chains below come from one sample, sequenced in a study of cytomegalovirus exposure and HLA in healthy donors. A multiplex PCR was run with 60 Vbeta primers and 13 Jbeta primers. Method: immunoSEQ multiplex PCR; TCRdb's copy keeps in-frame clones and lacks some. The data contain 120,000 to 150,000 clones, over 65% of them singletons. Sequencing was performed on PBMCs. All receptors derive from a man aged 40-50 years in good health and CMV-seropositive.

This chain joins TRBV7-2 and TRBJ1-5; perhaps TRBD1 as D (6 bases). V was cut by 1 base and J by 3 bases, with 10 bases left in between. The CDR3 contains 15 residues. Germline V gene lookup returns CDR1 SGHTA and CDR2 FQGNSA. CDR3 DNA sequence: TGTGCCAGCAGCTTAGGTGGACAGTACAATCAGCCCCAGCATTTT. It encodes CASSLGGQYNQPQHF.

The rearrangement joins TRBV11-3 to TRBJ2-1; 7 nucleotides agree with TRBD1. The CDR3 covers 17 residues. Germline lookup yields CDR1 SGHNT and CDR2 YENEEA. The V gene end was trimmed by 3 bases and the J gene end by 2 bases; junction bases not matched to a gene: 10. As DNA, the CDR3 is TGTGCCAGCAGCTTCACTTCGGGGCAGGGGGCCTACAATGAGCAGTTCTTC. Its translation is CASSFTSGQGAYNEQFF.

The chain couples TRBV5-1 to TRBJ2-2; the D gene is possibly TRBD1 (6 bases). The CDR3 length is 18 residues. Germline V gene lookup returns CDR1 SGHRS and CDR2 YFSETQ. Between the trimmed V and J ends, which lost 4 bases and 0 bases, there was a span of 19 bases. The CDR3 bases are TGCGCCAGCAGCAACTCTAACAGGGCCTTCGCGAACACCGGGGAGCTGTTTTTT. This encodes CASSNSNRAFANTGELFF.

In its sample, this clone was seen once. CDR3 loop: CASSQGAGAGEQYF. In DNA form, the CDR3 reads TGTGCCAGCAGCCAAGGGGCGGGAGCGGGAGAGCAGTACTTC. The chain couples TRBV4-2 to TRBJ2-5; 8 bases line up with TRBD2. Germline V lookup: CDR1 LGHNA, CDR2 YNFKEQ. This CDR3 is built from 14 residues. V dropped 1 base and J dropped 11; count of bases not matched to a gene: 9.

Remarks on this clone: An end of the junction does not agree with germline; a read error may underlie this. V is TRBV23-1 and J is TRBJ1-2; D not certain. TRBV23-1 is known as an ORF, though its function is uncertain. This CDR3 spans 8 amino acids. The CDR3 DNA sequence: TGCGCCCAATCTAGGGAGGACTTC. It encodes CAQSREDF.

This clone was observed a few times. The V and J genes are TRBV6-1 and TRBJ2-7; 9 bases are a match to TRBD2. The length of the CDR3 is 14 residues. CDR1 is MNHNS, CDR2 SASEGT, per germline. V was pared by 7 bases and J by 4 bases, with 8 bases of the junction left unmatched. The CDR3 here is CASKPGLAEYEQYF. In nucleotides, the CDR3 is TGTGCCAGCAAACCGGGACTAGCCGAGTACGAGCAGTACTTC.

This clone was observed a few times. The CDR3 spells CASSLGLDYGYTF. In DNA form, the CDR3 reads TGTGCCAGCAGCTTAGGACTAGACTATGGCTACACCTTC. The chain recombines TRBV7-8 with TRBJ1-2; D remains ambiguous. In germline, CDR1 is SGHVS, CDR2 FQNEAQ. CDR3 length: 13 residues. Trimming shortened V by 1 base and J by 3 bases, and 6 bases separated the two germline ends.

DNA for the CDR3: TGTGCCACCAGCCCTCCTAGCGGGAACAATGAGCAGTTCTTC. Translated: CATSPPSGNNEQFF. The chain couples TRBV15 to TRBJ2-1; 9 nucleotides match TRBD2. The CDR3 extends over 14 amino acids. J lost 5 bases, V lost 5 bases, and 4 bases had no gene match. Germline CDR1 and CDR2: LNHNV and YYDKDF (reference sequence). Full variable domain (remainder filled in from reference TRBV15 and TRBJ2-1): DAMVIQNPRYQVTQFGKPVTLSCSQTLNHNVMYWYQQKSSQAPKLLFHYYDKDFNNEADTPDNFQSRRPNTSFCFLDIRSPGLGDTAMYLCATSPPSGNNEQFFGPGTRLTVL.

The rearrangement uses TRBV6-1 and TRBJ2-3; D is ambiguous. Germline CDR1 is MNHNS and CDR2 is SASEGT. The CDR3 is 15 amino acids. Trimming pared 4 bases from V and 0 bases from J, leaving 11 bases between. The CDR3, as DNA: TGTGCCAGCAGTGTGGTACAGACAAGCACAGATACGCAGTATTTT. Protein sequence: CASSVVQTSTDTQYF.

The V and J genes are TRBV28 and TRBJ1-2; D is possibly TRBD1 (6 bases). Trimming cost V 4 bases and J 4 bases, with 13 bases left between them. The germline V gene encodes CDR1 MDHEN and CDR2 SYDVKM. This CDR3 has 14 residues. DNA of the CDR3: TGTGCCAGCAGTTCGGACAGCAGAGCCTATGGCTACACCTTC. Encoded protein: CASSSDSRAYGYTF.

The chain combines TRBV7-7 with TRBJ2-5; the D is unclear. V shed 1 base and J shed 9 bases, with 12 bases lying between them. This CDR3 is built from 13 residues. The germline CDR1 and CDR2 sequences are SSHAT and FNYEAQ (reference sequence). The CDR3 here is CASSLGLQSAQYF. As DNA, the CDR3 is TGTGCCAGCAGCTTAGGACTTCAGTCCGCCCAGTACTTC. Using reference TRBV7-7 and TRBJ2-5 for the parts outside the CDR3, the full variable domain is GAGVSQSPRYKVTKRGQDVTLRCDPISSHATLYWYQQALGQGPEFLTYFNYEAQPDKSGLPSDRFSAERPEGSISTLTIQRTEQRDSAMYRCASSLGLQSAQYFGPGTRLLVL.

The genes are TRBV29-1 and TRBJ2-1; maybe TRBD1 (5 bases). V lost 4 bases and J lost 2, with 9 bases in between. Germline V gene sequence: CDR1 SQVTM, CDR2 ANQGSEA. The CDR3 is made up of 13 amino acids. CDR3 residues: CSVAGNPYNEQFF. The CDR3 nucleotides read TGCAGCGTTGCAGGGAACCCCTACAATGAGCAGTTCTTC.

This sequence joins TRBV19 and TRBJ1-1, with D tentatively TRBD1 (5 bases). Germline V CDR1 and CDR2: LNHDA, SQIVND (reference sequence). V lost 6 bases to trimming and J lost 11 bases, with 16 bases between them. This CDR3 spans 12 amino acids. For the CDR3, the DNA is TGTGCCAGTAGACAACTCGGTAGGGGCGCTTTCTTT. It translates to CASRQLGRGAFF.

This chain connects TRBV9 to TRBJ1-2; TRBD1 matches at 8 bases. Trimming at V came to 0 bases and at J to 2 bases, leaving 12 bases not matched to a gene. The CDR3 has 18 residues. Germline V gives CDR1 SGDLS, CDR2 YYNGEE. CDR3 amino acids: CASSVADPPDRVNYGYTF. The CDR3, as DNA: TGTGCCAGCAGCGTAGCGGACCCCCCGGACAGGGTAAACTATGGCTACACCTTC. Full variable domain (missing parts from reference TRBV9 and TRBJ1-2): DSGVTQTPKHLITATGQRVTLRCSPRSGDLSVYWYQQSLDQGLQFLIQYYNGEERAKGNILERFSAQQFPDLHSELNLSSLELGDSALYFCASSVADPPDRVNYGYTFGSGTRLTVV.

This rearrangement joins TRBV2 to TRBJ2-5, with D possibly TRBD1 on 6 matching bases. The CDR3 has 14 amino acids. Germline CDR1 reads SNHLY; CDR2 reads FYNNEI. The ends were cut back, 6 bases at V and 5 bases at J, with 16 bases in the middle. CDR3 amino acids: CASRRRDIHETQYF. The CDR3 DNA reads TGTGCCAGCAGACGCAGGGACATTCATGAGACCCAGTACTTC.

The rearrangement joins TRBV30 to TRBJ1-5; maybe TRBD1 (5 bases). The CDR3 totals 14 residues. Germline-derived CDR1 and CDR2 are GTSNPN and SVGIG (reference sequence). V was clipped by 3 bases and J by 1 base, with 10 bases between them. CDR3 sequence: CAWSPGLSNQPQHF. The CDR3 DNA reads as TGTGCCTGGAGCCCAGGGCTGAGCAATCAGCCCCAGCATTTT. The full variable domain, completed using reference TRBV30 and TRBJ1-5, is SQTIHQWPATLVQPVGSPLSLECTVEGTSNPNLYWYRQAAGRGLQLLFYSVGIGQISSEVPQNLSASRPQDRQFILSSKKLLLSDSGFYLCAWSPGLSNQPQHFGDGTRLSIL.

This clone was picked up one time. DNA of the CDR3: TGTGCCAGCAGCCCTCTACAGGGGGTCGACACTGAAGCTTTCTTT. Encoded protein: CASSPLQGVDTEAFF. V and J are TRBV28 and TRBJ1-1; TRBD1 matches 8 bases. The CDR3 has 15 residues. V was clipped by 6 bases and J by 3 bases; unmatched bases: 9. Germline-derived CDR1 and CDR2 are MDHEN and SYDVKM.

V is TRBV9 and J is TRBJ2-1; TRBD2 agrees at 11 bases. Germline V gene data show CDR1 as SGDLS and CDR2 as YYNGEE. Unmatched junction bases numbered 11, after V lost 5 bases and J lost 7 bases. The CDR3 loop spans 16 amino acids. The CDR3 protein is CASSSFSLAGGNEQFF. Here the CDR3 DNA reads TGTGCCAGCAGTTCCTTTAGTCTAGCGGGAGGTAATGAGCAGTTCTTC.

The CDR3 here is CASSEQGAYSNQPQHF. The DNA of the CDR3 is TGTGCCAGCAGTGAACAGGGGGCCTATAGCAATCAGCCCCAGCATTTT. V is TRBV6-1 and J is TRBJ1-5; 8 bases fit TRBD1. Losses at the gene ends were 2 bases for V and 0 bases for J; bases not matched to a gene: 3. The CDR3 totals 16 residues. Germline V CDR1 and CDR2: MNHNS, SASEGT.

The chain links TRBV5-8 to TRBJ2-1; TRBD2 matches 7 bases. The germline V gene encodes CDR1 SGHTS and CDR2 YDEGEE. Trimming removed 2 bases from V and 0 bases from J; junction bases left unmatched: 5. The CDR3 sequence is 16 residues long. DNA for the CDR3: TGTGCCAGCAGCTTATTCGGGGGGAGCTCCTACAATGAGCAGTTCTTC. This sequence encodes CASSLFGGSSYNEQFF.

The chain couples TRBV5-1 to TRBJ2-2; D possibly corresponds to TRBD2 (6 bases). V was clipped by 4 bases and J by 0 bases, with 10 bases between them. The CDR3 has 15 amino acids. Germline V gene lookup returns CDR1 SGHRS and CDR2 YFSETQ. In DNA, the CDR3 is TGCGCCAGCAGCCAGCTAGCGACGAACACCGGGGAGCTGTTTTTT. Encoded protein: CASSQLATNTGELFF.

This clone was recorded only once. The V call is TRBV7-2, the J call TRBJ2-3, with D possibly TRBD1 on 5 matching bases. The germline V and J ends were trimmed by 5 bases and 1 base, with 22 bases remaining between them. CDR1 and CDR2 (germline): SGHTA, FQGNSA. The CDR3 consists of 18 residues. The CDR3 sequence is CASSPTGQVARGTDTQYF. DNA of the CDR3: TGTGCCAGCAGCCCCACAGGTCAGGTGGCTAGGGGCACAGATACGCAGTATTTT.

This clone appeared a few times. V gene TRBV11-2 combines with J gene TRBJ1-5; 7 bases agree with TRBD1. There are 15 residues in the CDR3. Trimming removed 1 base from V and 3 bases from J; junction bases left unmatched: 3. Germline V gene data show CDR1 as SGHAT and CDR2 as FQNNGV. CDR3 protein: CASSLAQGYNQPQHF. The CDR3 bases are TGTGCCAGCAGCTTAGCACAGGGGTACAATCAGCCCCAGCATTTT. Together with reference TRBV11-2 and TRBJ1-5, the CDR3 gives the full variable domain: EAGVAQSPRYKIIEKRQSVAFWCNPISGHATLYWYQQILGQGPKLLIQFQNNGVVDDSQLPKDRFSAERLKGVDSTLKIQPAKLEDSAVYLCASSLAQGYNQPQHFGDGTRLSIL.

The chain uses TRBV7-2 and TRBJ2-7; tentatively, D is TRBD2 (5 bases). The CDR3 has 14 residues. Germline V gene sequence: CDR1 SGHTA, CDR2 FQGNSA. V gave up 2 bases and J gave up 0 bases, with 8 bases separating them. The CDR3 DNA reads TGTGCCAGCAGCTTACAACGGGGCTCCTACGAGCAGTACTTC. Translation: CASSLQRGSYEQYF.

The chain carries TRBV6-5 and TRBJ2-5, with D tentatively TRBD2 (6 bases). The last part of the DNA fits TRBJ2-7 better; the J call may be wrong. The CDR3 length is 15 residues. Germline loops: CDR1 MNHEY, CDR2 SVGAGI. CDR3 nucleotide sequence: TGTGCCAGCAGTGGGCGGGACCTGAGCTCCTACGAGCAGTACTTC. This gives the protein CASSGRDLSSYEQYF.

The chain links TRBV5-1 to TRBJ2-5; TRBD2 agrees at 7 bases. CDR3 length: 15 amino acids. Germline CDR1 is SGHRS and CDR2 is YFSETQ. With V trimmed by 4 bases and J by 3 bases, 9 bases remained unmatched. In nucleotides, the CDR3 is TGCGCCAGCAGCCCTGCTACTAGCGAGGAAGAGACCCAGTACTTC. It encodes CASSPATSEEETQYF.